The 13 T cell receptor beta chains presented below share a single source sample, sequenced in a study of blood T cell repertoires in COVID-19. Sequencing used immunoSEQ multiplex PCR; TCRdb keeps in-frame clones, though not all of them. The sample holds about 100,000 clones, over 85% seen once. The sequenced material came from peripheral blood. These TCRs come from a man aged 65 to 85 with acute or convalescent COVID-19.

The DNA for the CDR3 is TGTGCTATGGGCGGGCTCTCCTACGAGCAGTACTTC. It is translated as CAMGGLSYEQYF. The chain has TRBV7-9 and TRBJ2-7, with D tentatively TRBD2 (5 bases). Germline loops: CDR1 SEHNR, CDR2 FQNEAQ (reference sequence). The CDR3 sequence is 12 residues long.

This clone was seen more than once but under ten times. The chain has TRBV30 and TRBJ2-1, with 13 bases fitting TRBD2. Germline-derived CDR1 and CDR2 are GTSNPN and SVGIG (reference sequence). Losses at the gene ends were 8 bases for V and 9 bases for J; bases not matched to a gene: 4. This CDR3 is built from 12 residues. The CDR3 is CAEGLAGFEQFF. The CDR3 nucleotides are TGTGCCGAGGGACTAGCGGGGTTTGAGCAGTTCTTC.

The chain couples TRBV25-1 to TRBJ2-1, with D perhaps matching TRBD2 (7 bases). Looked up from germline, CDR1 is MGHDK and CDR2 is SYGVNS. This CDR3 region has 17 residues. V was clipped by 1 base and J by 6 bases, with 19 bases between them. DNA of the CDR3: TGTGCCAGCAGTGAATTGGGGGCGGGAGAGGTACGCAATGAGCAGTTCTTC. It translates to CASSELGAGEVRNEQFF.

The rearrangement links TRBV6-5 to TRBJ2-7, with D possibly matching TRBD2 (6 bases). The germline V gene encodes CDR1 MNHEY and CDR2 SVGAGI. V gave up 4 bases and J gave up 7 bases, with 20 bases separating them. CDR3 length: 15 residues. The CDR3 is CASSLYAGPRLEQYF. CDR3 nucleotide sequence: TGTGCCAGCAGTTTGTATGCGGGACCCCGTCTTGAGCAGTACTTC.

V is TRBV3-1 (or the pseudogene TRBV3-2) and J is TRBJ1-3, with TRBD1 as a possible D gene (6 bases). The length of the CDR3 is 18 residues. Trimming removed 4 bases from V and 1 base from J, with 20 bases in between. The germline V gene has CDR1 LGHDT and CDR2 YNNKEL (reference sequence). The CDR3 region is CASSPRTARRQSGNTIYF. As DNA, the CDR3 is TGTGCCAGCAGCCCTCGGACAGCCCGGCGCCAGTCTGGAAACACCATATATTTT.

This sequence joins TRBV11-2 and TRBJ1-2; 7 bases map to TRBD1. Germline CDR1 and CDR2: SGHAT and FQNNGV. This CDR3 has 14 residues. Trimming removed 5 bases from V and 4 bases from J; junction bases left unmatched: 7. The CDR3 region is CASSPDRESYGYTF. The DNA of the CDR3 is TGTGCCAGCAGCCCTGACAGGGAAAGCTATGGCTACACCTTC.

CDR3 sequence: CASNLIRDLTAGELFF. In DNA, the CDR3 is TGCGCCAGCAACCTCATCAGGGATCTAACTGCCGGGGAGCTGTTTTTT. The V and J genes are TRBV23-1 and TRBJ2-2, with D perhaps matching TRBD1 (5 bases). TRBV23-1 is sorted into the ORF group, with uncertain function. This CDR3 region has 16 residues. Trimming removed 7 bases from V and 6 bases from J, with 21 bases in between.

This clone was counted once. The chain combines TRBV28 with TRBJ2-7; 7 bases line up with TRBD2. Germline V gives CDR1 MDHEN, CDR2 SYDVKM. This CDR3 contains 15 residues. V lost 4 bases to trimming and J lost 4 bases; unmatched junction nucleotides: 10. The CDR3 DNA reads TGTGCCAGCAGTTCCCCCCGGACTAGGAGTTACGAGCAGTACTTC. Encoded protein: CASSSPRTRSYEQYF.

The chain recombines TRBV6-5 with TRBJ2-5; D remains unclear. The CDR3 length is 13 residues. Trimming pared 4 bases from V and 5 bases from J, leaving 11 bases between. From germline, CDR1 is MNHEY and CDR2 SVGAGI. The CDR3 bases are TGTGCCAGCAGTTTTTCTACTGTCGAGACCCAGTACTTC. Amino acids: CASSFSTVETQYF.

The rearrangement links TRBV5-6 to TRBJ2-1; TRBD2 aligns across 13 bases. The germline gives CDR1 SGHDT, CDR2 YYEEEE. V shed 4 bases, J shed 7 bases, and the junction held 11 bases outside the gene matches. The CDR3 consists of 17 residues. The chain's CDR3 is CASSPIMTSGGLNEQFF. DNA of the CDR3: TGTGCCAGCAGCCCGATCATGACTAGCGGGGGGTTAAATGAGCAGTTCTTC.

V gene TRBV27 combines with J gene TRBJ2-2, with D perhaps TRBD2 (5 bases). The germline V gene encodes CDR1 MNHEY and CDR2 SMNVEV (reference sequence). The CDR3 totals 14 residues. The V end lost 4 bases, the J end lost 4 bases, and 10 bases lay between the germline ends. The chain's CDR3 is CASSSAAGTGELFF. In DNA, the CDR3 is TGTGCCAGCAGTTCCGCCGCGGGCACCGGGGAGCTGTTTTTT.

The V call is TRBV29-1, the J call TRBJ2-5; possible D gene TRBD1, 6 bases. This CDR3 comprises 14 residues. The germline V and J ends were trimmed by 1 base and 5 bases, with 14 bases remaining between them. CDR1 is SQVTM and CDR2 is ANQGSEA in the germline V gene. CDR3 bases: TGCAGCGTTGAAGTGGTAGGGGGTGGTGAGACCCAGTACTTC. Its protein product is CSVEVVGGGETQYF. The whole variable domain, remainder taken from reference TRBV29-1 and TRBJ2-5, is SAVISQKPSRDICQRGTSLTIQCQVDSQVTMMFWYRQQPGQSLTLIATANQGSEATYESGFVIDKFPISRPNLTFSTLTVSNMSPEDSSIYLCSVEVVGGGETQYFGPGTRLLVL.

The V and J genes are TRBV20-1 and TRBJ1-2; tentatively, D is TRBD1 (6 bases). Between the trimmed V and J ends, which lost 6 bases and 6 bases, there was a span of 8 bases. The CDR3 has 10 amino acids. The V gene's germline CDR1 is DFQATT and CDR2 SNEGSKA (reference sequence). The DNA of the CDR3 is TGCAGTGCAGCAGGGGATGGCTACACCTTC. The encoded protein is CSAAGDGYTF.